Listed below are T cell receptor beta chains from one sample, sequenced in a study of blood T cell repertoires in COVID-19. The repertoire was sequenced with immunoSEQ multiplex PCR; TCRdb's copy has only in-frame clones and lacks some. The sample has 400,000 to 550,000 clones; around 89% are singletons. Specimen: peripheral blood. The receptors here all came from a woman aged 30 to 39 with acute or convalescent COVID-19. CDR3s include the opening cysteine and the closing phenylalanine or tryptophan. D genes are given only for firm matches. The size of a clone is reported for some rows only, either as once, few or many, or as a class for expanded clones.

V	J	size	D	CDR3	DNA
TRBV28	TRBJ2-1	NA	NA	CASNYRDTTYNEQFF	TGTGCCAGCAATTACCGGGACACTACCTACAATGAGCAGTTCTTC
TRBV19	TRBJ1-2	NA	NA	CASSIARGQDGYTF	TGTGCCAGTAGTATAGCGCGGGGCCAGGATGGCTACACCTTC
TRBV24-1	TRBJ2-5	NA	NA	CATSDGAGMETQYF	TGTGCCACCAGTGATGGGGCGGGGATGGAGACCCAGTACTTC
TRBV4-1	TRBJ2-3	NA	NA	CASSQVSGSTDTQYF	TGCGCCAGCAGCCAAGTCAGCGGGAGCACAGATACGCAGTATTTT
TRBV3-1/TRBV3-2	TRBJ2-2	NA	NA	CASSQYTSTGELFF	TGTGCCAGCAGCCAATACACCTCCACCGGGGAGCTGTTTTTT
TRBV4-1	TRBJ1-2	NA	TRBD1	CASSQVDRGQDGYTF	TGCGCCAGCAGCCAAGTTGACAGGGGGCAAGATGGCTACACCTTC
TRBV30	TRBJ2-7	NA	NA	CAWSAKTGSPFGQYF	TGTGCCTGGAGTGCAAAGACAGGATCACCGTTCGGGCAGTACTTC
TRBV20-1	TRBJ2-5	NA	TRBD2	CSASVSGGQETQYF	TGCAGTGCTAGTGTGTCGGGGGGACAAGAGACCCAGTACTTC
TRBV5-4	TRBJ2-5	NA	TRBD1	CASSLGRGPGETQYF	TGTGCCAGCAGCTTGGGCAGGGGGCCAGGGGAGACCCAGTACTTC
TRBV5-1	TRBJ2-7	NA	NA	CASSLVGGADEQYF	TGCGCCAGCAGCTTGGTTGGGGGGGCGGACGAGCAGTACTTC
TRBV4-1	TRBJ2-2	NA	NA	CASNPGGRAGELFF	TGCGCCAGCAACCCGGGGGGCCGGGCCGGGGAGCTGTTTTTT
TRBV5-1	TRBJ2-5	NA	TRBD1	CASSLIGGGETQYF	TGCGCCAGCAGCTTGATAGGGGGCGGGGAGACCCAGTACTTC
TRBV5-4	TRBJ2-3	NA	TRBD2	CASSSDSSGGPTDTQYF	TGTGCCAGCAGCTCCGATTCGTCGGGGGGGCCTACAGATACGCAGTATTTT
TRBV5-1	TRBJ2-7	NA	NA	CASSSPGRSYEQYF	TGCGCCAGCAGCTCACCGGGTCGCTCCTACGAGCAGTACTTC
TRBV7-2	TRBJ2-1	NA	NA	CASSLGYRTVNEQFF	TGTGCCAGCAGCTTAGGTTACAGGACAGTCAATGAGCAGTTCTTC
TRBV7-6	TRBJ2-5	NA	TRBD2	CASSLKRGGSGETQYF	TGTGCCAGCAGCTTGAAGCGGGGGGGCTCGGGAGAGACCCAGTACTTC
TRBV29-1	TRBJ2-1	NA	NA	CSVASGQGNNEQFF	TGCAGCGTCGCCTCAGGGCAGGGGAACAATGAGCAGTTCTTC
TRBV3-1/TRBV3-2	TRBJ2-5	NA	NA	CASSQEWSTGETQYF	TGTGCCAGCAGCCAAGAATGGTCCACAGGAGAGACCCAGTACTTC
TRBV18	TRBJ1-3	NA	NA	CASSSWEISGNTIYF	TGTGCCAGCTCAAGTTGGGAGATCTCTGGAAACACCATATATTTT
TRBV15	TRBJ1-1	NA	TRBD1	CATSRDRVNTEAFF	TGTGCCACCAGCCGGGACAGGGTAAATACTGAAGCTTTCTTT
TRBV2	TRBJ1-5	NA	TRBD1	CASSTQGGSNQPQHF	TGTGCCAGCAGTACACAGGGGGGTAGCAATCAGCCCCAGCATTTT
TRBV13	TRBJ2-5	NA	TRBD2	CASLWTSGEETQYF	TGTGCCAGCCTGTGGACTAGCGGGGAAGAGACCCAGTACTTC
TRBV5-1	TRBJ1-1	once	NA	CASSRLRDNTEAFF	TGCGCCAGCAGCCGACTTCGGGATAACACTGAAGCTTTCTTT
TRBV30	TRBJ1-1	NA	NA	CAWQVNTEAFF	TGTGCCTGGCAGGTGAACACTGAAGCTTTCTTT
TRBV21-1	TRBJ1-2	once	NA	CASSTPGQGAFRYTF	TGTGCCAGCAGCACTCCGGGACAGGGGGCATTTCGCTACACCTTC
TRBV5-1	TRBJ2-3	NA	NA	CASSEVGTDTQYF	TGCGCCAGCAGTGAAGTAGGCACAGATACGCAGTATTTT
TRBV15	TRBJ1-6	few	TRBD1	CATSRRPGGHSNSPLHF	TGTGCCACCAGCAGAAGACCAGGGGGACATAGTAATTCACCCCTCCACTTT
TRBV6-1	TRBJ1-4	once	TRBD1	CASRGNRGKNEKLFF	TGTGCCAGCAGGGGGAACAGGGGGAAAAATGAAAAACTGTTTTTT
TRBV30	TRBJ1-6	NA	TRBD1	CAWTGTANSPLHF	TGTGCCTGGACCGGGACAGCCAATTCACCCCTCCACTTT
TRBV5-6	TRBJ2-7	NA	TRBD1	CASSLGTGVYEQYF	TGTGCCAGCAGCTTGGGGACAGGGGTGTACGAGCAGTACTTC
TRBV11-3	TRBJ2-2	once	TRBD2	CASSFSGGADTGELFF	TGTGCCAGCAGCTTTAGCGGGGGGGCAGACACCGGGGAGCTGTTTTTT
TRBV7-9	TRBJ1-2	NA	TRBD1	CASSTGQGLPYGYTF	TGTGCCAGCAGCACGGGACAGGGGTTGCCCTATGGCTACACCTTC
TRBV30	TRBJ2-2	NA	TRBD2	CAWSLKRGRTGELFF	TGTGCCTGGAGCCTTAAGCGGGGTCGGACCGGGGAGCTGTTTTTT
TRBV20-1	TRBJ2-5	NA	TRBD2	CSASPSGGAVTPQETQYF	TGCAGTGCTAGTCCCAGCGGGGGGGCCGTAACCCCCCAAGAGACCCAGTACTTC
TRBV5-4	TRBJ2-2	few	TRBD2	CASSLGISGGMNTGELFF	TGTGCCAGCAGCTTGGGTATTAGCGGGGGGATGAACACCGGGGAGCTGTTTTTT
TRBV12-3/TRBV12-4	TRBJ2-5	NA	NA	CATRGSQETQYF	TGTGCCACCAGAGGGAGTCAAGAGACCCAGTACTTC
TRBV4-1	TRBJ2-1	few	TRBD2	CASSQALAGFLNEQFF	TGCGCCAGCAGCCAAGCTCTAGCGGGATTTCTCAATGAGCAGTTCTTC
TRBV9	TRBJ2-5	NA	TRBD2	CASSVGETSGGVETQYF	TGTGCCAGCAGCGTAGGGGAGACTAGCGGGGGGGTGGAGACCCAGTACTTC
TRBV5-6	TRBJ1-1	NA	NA	CASSLVYAGGRDTEAFF	TGTGCCAGCAGCTTGGTATATGCGGGGGGCAGGGACACTGAAGCTTTCTTT
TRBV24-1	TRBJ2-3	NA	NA	CATPLSSTGCTDTQYF	TGTGCCACACCCCTATCCTCGACAGGATGCACAGATACGCAGTATTTT
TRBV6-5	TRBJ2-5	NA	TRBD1	CASSSTGTLNRETQYF	TGTGCCAGCAGTTCGACAGGGACCTTGAATCGGGAGACCCAGTACTTC
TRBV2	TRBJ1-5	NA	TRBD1	CASSQDRGNQPQHF	TGTGCCAGCAGTCAGGACAGGGGCAATCAGCCCCAGCATTTT
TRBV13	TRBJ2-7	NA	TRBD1	CASSPRQGLSYEQYF	TGTGCCAGCAGCCCCAGACAGGGGCTCTCCTACGAGCAGTACTTC
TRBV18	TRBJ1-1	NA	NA	CASSPISGAPEAFF	TGTGCCAGCTCACCTATCTCTGGGGCCCCTGAAGCTTTCTTT
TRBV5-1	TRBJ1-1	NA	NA	CASSLEGGMNTEAFF	TGCGCCAGCAGCTTGGAAGGGGGTATGAACACTGAAGCTTTCTTT
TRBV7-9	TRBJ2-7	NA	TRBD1	CASRPDRAGEQYF	TGTGCCAGCAGACCAGACAGGGCGGGCGAGCAGTACTTC
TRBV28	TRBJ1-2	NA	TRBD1	CASSLGGRGLYGYTF	TGTGCCAGCAGTTTAGGGGGCAGGGGGCTTTATGGCTACACCTTC
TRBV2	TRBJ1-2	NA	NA	CASIDRIYGYTF	TGTGCCAGCATAGACAGGATCTATGGCTACACCTTC
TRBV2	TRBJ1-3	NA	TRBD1	CASSEATGGRNTIYF	TGTGCCAGCAGTGAAGCGACAGGGGGTCGGAACACCATATATTTT
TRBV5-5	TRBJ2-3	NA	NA	CASSLLLAGTDTQYF	TGTGCCAGCAGCTTGTTGTTGGCCGGGACAGATACGCAGTATTTT
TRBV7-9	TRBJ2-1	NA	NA	CASTAYNEQFF	TGTGCCAGCACTGCGTACAATGAGCAGTTCTTC